Each of the 24 T cell receptor beta chains below was sequenced from the same sample in a study of T cells in Graves' hyperthyroidism and ophthalmopathy. Regions amplified from RNA transcripts were the TCR beta CDR3 regions. Carried out on the TCR CDR3, a first-round RT-PCR used the HTBI primer set. Via MiXCR, TCRdb re-called the multiplex PCR reads, giving one row per CDR3 protein. The sample comprises approximately 520,000 distinct CDR3 sequences, around a quarter of which are singletons, and approximately 10% rests with the top ten. The material sequenced was blood. The receptors originated from a woman under 40 with Graves' ophthalmopathy.

This clonotype showed up many times. The V call is TRBV6-2 or TRBV6-3, the J call TRBJ1-1; D is ambiguous. The CDR3 covers 12 residues. Germline V gene lookup returns CDR1 MNHEY and CDR2 SVGEGT. V lost 2 bases, J lost 5 bases, and 6 bases lay in between. This CDR3 is CASSYERTEAFF. DNA of the CDR3: TGTGCCAGCAGTTACGAGAGGACTGAAGCTTTCTTT.

This clonotype was counted at least ten times. Being one base from a much bigger clone, this may be a read error. The rearrangement uses TRBV7-8 and TRBJ2-7, with D hard to call. Per the germline V gene, CDR1 is SGHVS and CDR2 is FQNEAQ. The V gene lost 2 bases and the J gene lost 2 bases, with 7 bases spanning the gap. The CDR3 length is 13 residues. CDR3 DNA sequence: TGTGCCAGCAGCTTACGGGTCACCTACGAGCAGTACTTC. Translating it yields CASSLRVTYEQYF.

This clonotype was found many times. J is TRBJ1-2 and V is TRBV29-1, with unresolved D. CDR1 is SQVTM, CDR2 ANQGSEA, per germline. The CDR3 has 13 residues. V lost 6 bases and J 1 base, leaving 12 bases between the germline ends. In DNA form, the CDR3 reads TGCAGCGTGGGCCCCTTAGTTAACTATGGCTACACCTTC. This encodes CSVGPLVNYGYTF.

This clonotype appeared many times. V is TRBV7-2 and J is TRBJ1-5; D gene ambiguous. The CDR3 spans 15 residues. Germline V gene data show CDR1 as SGHTA and CDR2 as FQGNSA. Trimming took off 0 bases at V and 4 bases at J, with 10 bases between the two ends. Here the CDR3 DNA reads TGTGCCAGCAGCTTAGCGTTGGGCGGTAATCAGCCCCAGCATTTT. Amino acid sequence: CASSLALGGNQPQHF.

In its sample, this clonotype was seen many times. The chain couples TRBV7-2 to TRBJ1-1; 7 bases fit TRBD1. The CDR3 totals 14 residues. V was clipped by 1 base and J by 5 bases; unmatched bases: 4. In germline, CDR1 is SGHTA, CDR2 FQGNSA. This chain's CDR3 is CASSLVEGATEAFF. The CDR3 region has the DNA TGTGCCAGCAGCTTAGTGGAGGGGGCGACTGAAGCTTTCTTT.

This clonotype was picked up many times. This chain connects TRBV2 to TRBJ1-1, with a possible D match to TRBD1 (6 bases). CDR1 and CDR2 (germline): SNHLY, FYNNEI. CDR3 length: 15 amino acids. V lost 3 bases and J 3 bases, leaving 14 bases between the germline ends. CDR3 sequence (DNA): TGTGCCAGCAGTGAGCTACAGGGAGGAGACACTGAAGCTTTCTTT. This gives the protein CASSELQGGDTEAFF. Filled out from reference TRBV2 and TRBJ1-1, the complete variable domain reads EPEVTQTPSHQVTQMGQEVILRCVPISNHLYFYWYRQILGQKVEFLVSFYNNEISEKSEIFDDQFSVERPDGSNFTLKIRSTKLEDSAMYFCASSELQGGDTEAFFGQGTRLTVV.

This clonotype was recorded many times. This rearrangement joins TRBV12-3 or TRBV12-4 to TRBJ2-7; TRBD1 matches at 8 bases. The CDR3 sequence is 14 residues long. The ends lost 8 bases at V and 2 bases at J; junction bases unmatched: 8. CDR3 in DNA: TGTGCCAGCGCGTCCGGGACAGGAACCTACGAGCAGTACTTC. Protein sequence: CASASGTGTYEQYF.

CDR3 bases: TGTGCCAGCAGTTACTCGAGGACACTAGGCTATGGCTACACCTTC. Its translation is CASSYSRTLGYGYTF. The chain joins TRBV6-5 to TRBJ1-2, with TRBD1 as a possible D gene (5 bases). The CDR3 runs 15 residues. V was cut by 0 bases and J by 4 bases, with 12 bases left in between. The germline V gene has CDR1 MNHEY and CDR2 SVGAGI.

This clonotype was counted ten times or more. This sequence joins TRBV6-5 and TRBJ1-1; no firm D call. From germline, CDR1 is MNHEY and CDR2 SVGAGI. There are 12 residues in the CDR3. The V end was cut by 6 bases, the J end by 2 bases, with 7 bases between. CDR3 bases: TGTGCCAGCAGGGCAGGAAACACTGAAGCTTTCTTT. Translating gives CASRAGNTEAFF.

This clonotype was detected ten times or more. The V gene is TRBV12-3 or TRBV12-4, the J gene TRBJ1-3, with no clear D. The CDR3 runs to 14 residues. V lost 3 bases to trimming and J lost 4 bases, with 10 bases between them. CDR3 nucleotides: TGTGCCAGCAGTTTCGCAGGCGAAGGAAACACCATATATTTT. Translating gives CASSFAGEGNTIYF.

This clonotype was detected ten times or more. The rearrangement joins TRBV20-1 to TRBJ1-2; 7 bases agree with TRBD1. Trimming took 1 base from V and 8 from J; bases not matched to a gene: 13. The CDR3 is 15 amino acids. Germline V gene lookup returns CDR1 DFQATT and CDR2 SNEGSKA (reference sequence). The CDR3 loop reads CSARAPRQGVGGYTF. The DNA for the CDR3 is TGCAGTGCTAGAGCCCCCCGACAGGGAGTAGGAGGCTACACCTTC.

The V gene is TRBV5-1, the J gene TRBJ1-5; tentative D call: TRBD1 (5 bases). V dropped 4 bases and J dropped 6 bases, with 8 bases sitting between them. This CDR3 is 12 amino acids long. Germline loops: CDR1 SGHRS, CDR2 YFSETQ. In nucleotides, the CDR3 is TGCGCCAGCAGCGGCAGGGCTCAGCCCCAGCATTTT. Its protein product is CASSGRAQPQHF. Full variable domain (missing parts from reference TRBV5-1 and TRBJ1-5): KAGVTQTPRYLIKTRGQQVTLSCSPISGHRSVSWYQQTPGQGLQFLFEYFSETQRNKGNFPGRFSGRQFSNSRSEMNVSTLELGDSALYLCASSGRAQPQHFGDGTRLSIL.

This clonotype was counted between two and nine times. This chain connects TRBV4-3 to TRBJ1-3; 7 bases align to TRBD1. Looked up from germline, CDR1 is LGHNA and CDR2 is YSLEER. V dropped 3 bases and J dropped 0; count of bases not matched to a gene: 8. The CDR3 is 17 amino acids. The CDR3 loop is CASSQARGTVSGNTIYF. CDR3 coding DNA: TGCGCCAGCAGCCAGGCCCGCGGGACAGTCTCTGGAAACACCATATATTTT.

This clonotype was seen at least ten times. This chain connects TRBV6-1 to TRBJ2-1; D remains unclear. This CDR3 comprises 14 residues. CDR1 and CDR2 from the germline V gene are MNHNS and SASEGT. Trimming removed 4 bases at V and 1 base at J, with 8 bases between. The CDR3 region is CASSGPYSYNEQFF. CDR3 sequence (DNA): TGTGCCAGCAGTGGCCCGTATTCCTACAATGAGCAGTTCTTC.

In this sample, this clonotype is medium-sized. The rearrangement joins TRBV5-1 to TRBJ1-5; TRBD1 matches at 8 bases. The CDR3 contains 15 residues. Germline-derived CDR1 and CDR2 are SGHRS and YFSETQ. V shed 0 bases, J shed 3 bases, and the junction held 2 bases outside the gene matches. The CDR3 region has the DNA TGCGCCAGCAGCTTGGGACAGGGGTACAATCAGCCCCAGCATTTT. It codes for CASSLGQGYNQPQHF.

This clonotype was counted ten times or more. The chain recombines TRBV20-1 with TRBJ1-1; D is unclear. Germline CDR1 is DFQATT and CDR2 is SNEGSKA (reference sequence). The CDR3 spans 16 residues. Trimming cost V 0 bases and J 5 bases, with 19 bases left between them. In DNA form, the CDR3 reads TGCAGTGCTAGAGATTTCGACCTGGGGTTGGGAACTGAAGCTTTCTTT. Translated, it gives CSARDFDLGLGTEAFF.

The chain uses TRBV4-2 and TRBJ1-1; D call uncertain. V dropped 0 bases and J dropped 3 bases, with 14 bases sitting between them. CDR1 is LGHNA, CDR2 YNFKEQ, per germline. The CDR3 runs to 16 residues. The CDR3, as DNA: TGTGCCAGCAGCCAAGATCTGAGCAGGCTTGACACTGAAGCTTTCTTT. As protein: CASSQDLSRLDTEAFF.

CDR3 residues: CASYPGTEWPGELFF. For the CDR3, the DNA is TGTGCCAGTTACCCCGGGACAGAATGGCCCGGGGAGCTGTTTTTT. This chain connects TRBV6-1 to TRBJ2-2; 7 bases are shared with TRBD1. Germline V gene sequence: CDR1 MNHNS, CDR2 SASEGT. The CDR3 covers 15 residues. V lost 9 bases and J lost 6; bases outside the gene matches: 13.

Here the CDR3 reads CASSVDYQETQYF. Written as DNA, the CDR3 is TGTGCCAGCAGTGTGGACTACCAAGAGACCCAGTACTTC. This rearrangement joins TRBV2 to TRBJ2-5; tentatively, D is TRBD2 (5 bases). The germline V gene has CDR1 SNHLY and CDR2 FYNNEI. Trimming took off 4 bases at V and 0 bases at J, with 6 bases between the two ends. The CDR3 runs 13 residues.

This clonotype was recorded many times. The V call is TRBV20-1, the J call TRBJ1-2, with 9 bases that match TRBD1. Germline CDR1 and CDR2: DFQATT and SNEGSKA (reference sequence). V shed 8 bases and J 2 bases; nucleotides not matched to a gene: 6. The CDR3 runs to 13 residues. The CDR3 bases are TGCAGTTACCCGGGACAGGGAAACTATGGCTACACCTTC. It encodes CSYPGQGNYGYTF.

This clonotype was detected ten times or more. This chain joins TRBV12-3 or TRBV12-4 and TRBJ2-6; unclear D gene. V was cut by 5 bases and J by 1 base, with 6 bases left in between. The CDR3 consists of 14 residues. CDR3 sequence reads: CASSAVSGANVLTF. The CDR3 nucleotides read TGTGCCAGCAGTGCAGTTTCTGGGGCCAACGTCCTGACTTTC.

The genes are TRBV10-2 and TRBJ1-1, with D uncertain. The CDR3 extends over 14 amino acids. The germline V gene encodes CDR1 WSHSY and CDR2 SAAADI. V was clipped by 0 bases and J by 1 base, with 6 bases between them. For the CDR3, the DNA is TGCGCCAGCAGTGAGTCGGACGGGAACACTGAAGCTTTCTTT. It encodes CASSESDGNTEAFF.

The table lists this clonotype with many counts. The chain employs TRBV14 and TRBJ2-5; D may match TRBD1 or TRBD2 (5 bases each). The CDR3 has 16 amino acids. Germline CDR1 is SGHDN and CDR2 is FVKESK. V was pared by 0 bases and J by 5 bases, with 16 bases between. The CDR3: CASSQEWSGAGETQYF. For the CDR3, the DNA is TGTGCCAGCAGCCAAGAGTGGTCCGGGGCCGGGGAGACCCAGTACTTC.

The V call is TRBV13, the J call TRBJ1-2; 7 bases are a match to TRBD1. Trimming at V came to 3 bases and at J to 7 bases, leaving 11 bases not matched to a gene. The germline V gene encodes CDR1 PRHDT and CDR2 FYEKMQ (reference sequence). This CDR3 has 15 amino acids. In DNA, the CDR3 is TGTGCCAGCAGCTTGGGGGCCAGGGACAGACGTGGCTACACCTTC. It is translated as CASSLGARDRRGYTF.